The TCR beta chain under discussion was sequenced for a study of T cell responses to AZD1222 COVID-19 vaccine (dated by TCRdb to the early 2020s). Regarding the complete study: AZD1222 recipients given second doses at about 4 weeks or at about 12 weeks were pooled, since spike-specific TCR depth and breadth were not found to differ between the two schedules. A total of approximately 250 trial participants underwent TCR sequencing, of whom about 210 had received two doses of AZD1222 and roughly 26 had received two doses of the MenACWY control vaccine. Trial participants were enrolled by age into subgroups of 18-55, 56-69 and 70-plus years, and around 150, 29 and 61 TCR-sequenced participants, respectively, were included in these subgroups.

The CDR3 regions of human TCRbeta chains were analyzed by immunosequencing. Regarding the original processing steps: TCRs in the repertoires were compared against a reference library of SARS-CoV-2-specific TCRs that had been generated with the MIRA antigen-specificity platform. Breadth was defined as the fraction of unique TCRs that were SARS-CoV-2-associated, and depth was defined as the fraction of total T cells that were SARS-CoV-2-associated. Using the MIRA data, each spike-specific TCR was mapped to the spike region that the TCR reacts to and placed in a CD4 or CD8 class. Log10-transformed breadth and depth values were compared by one-way ANOVA with Sidak's multiple comparisons tests. This is the immuneACCESS table as TCRdb keeps it, with only in-frame sequences that have V and J called. A part of the clones is gone; compared with another copy, unresolved V genes explain less than half, and the rest is unexplained. V and J calls and clone size are as listed in that table; D and trimming were resolved from the DNA. The sample yields approximately 120,000 clones; around 90% were counted once. The ten largest account for 3.5% to 4.5% of the sample.

The CDR1 and CDR2 encoded by the germline V gene are SGHRS and YFSETQ. V lost 0 bases and J lost 4 bases; the stretch between them is 5 bases long. Reading from cysteine to phenylalanine, the CDR3 counts 13 amino acids. CDR3 DNA only is kept here, 39 bases in frame from base 1. The time point label on this specimen signifies: baseline before first vaccination. Vaccinee samples came from UK trials COV001 and COV002, including a single-blind randomized controlled phase 2/3 trial of AZD1222 (ChAdOx1 nCoV-19) in healthy adults. For TCRbeta chain sequencing, PBMC samples were collected from trial participants at day 0 and at day 28 after the second dose. Concerning this clone itself: Its cognate antigen has yet to be identified. Per-base qualities were not stored, and no clone one base away is much larger.

Broad study findings and their caveats: The 56-69-year group was small, and its depth increase did not reach significance, likely because of low power. After two AZD1222 doses, spike-specific TCR breadth and depth were significantly higher than at day 0 and than in MenACWY recipients. Epitopes outside the regions mutated in the B.1.351 and B.1.1.7 variants were reportedly recognized by nearly half of the unique spike-specific TCRs. No day 14 peak-response samples were available, so repertoires were characterized only after the peak T cell response. Most participants were white British and females outnumbered males, and the authors suggested that clonal diversity may have been underestimated. The vaccine-associated CD4 TCRs covered the entire spike protein, and the dominant responses fell in regions 160-218 and 743-854. Conclusions about previously exposed vaccinees are limited, since just six AZD1222 recipients were seropositive for SARS-CoV-2 at baseline.

Sequences were derived from peripheral blood, sampled on day 0 of AZD1222 vaccination. The chain employs TRBV5-1 and TRBJ1-5, with the D gene uncertain. The TCR sequence derives from an adult in good health. Here the CDR3 is given as CASSLGWNQPQHF. The DNA reads TGCGCCAGCAGCTTGGGCTGGAATCAGCCCCAGCATTTT.